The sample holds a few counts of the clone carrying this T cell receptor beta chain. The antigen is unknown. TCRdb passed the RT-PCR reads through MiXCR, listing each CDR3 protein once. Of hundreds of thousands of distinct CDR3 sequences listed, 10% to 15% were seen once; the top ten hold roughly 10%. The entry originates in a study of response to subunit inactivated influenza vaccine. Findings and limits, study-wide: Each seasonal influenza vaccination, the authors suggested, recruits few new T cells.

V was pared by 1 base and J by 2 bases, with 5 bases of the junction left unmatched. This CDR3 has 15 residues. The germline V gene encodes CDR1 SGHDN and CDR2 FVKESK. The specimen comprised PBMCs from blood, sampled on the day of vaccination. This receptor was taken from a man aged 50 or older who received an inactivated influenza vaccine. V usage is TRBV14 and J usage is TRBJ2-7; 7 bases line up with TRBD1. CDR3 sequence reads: CASSQGQGVAYEQYF. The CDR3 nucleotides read TGTGCCAGCAGCCAAGGGCAGGGGGTTGCCTACGAGCAGTACTTC. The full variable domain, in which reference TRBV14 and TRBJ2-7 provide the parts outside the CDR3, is EAGVTQFPSHSVIEKGQTVTLRCDPISGHDNLYWYRRVMGKEIKFLLHFVKESKQDESGMPNNRFLAERTGGTYSTLKVQPAELEDSGVYFCASSQGQGVAYEQYFGPGTRLTVT.